The rows below give T cell receptor beta chains drawn from one sample of a study of cytomegalovirus exposure and HLA in healthy donors. Libraries were prepared by immunoSEQ multiplex PCR; TCRdb keeps only in-frame clonotypes and omits some of them. The sample has approximately 100,000 clones; around 75% are singletons. The sequenced material came from PBMCs. The receptor source for this set is a man aged 35 to 55 in good health and CMV-seronegative. CDR3s include the opening cysteine and the closing phenylalanine or tryptophan. The D gene is left open where the match is weak. Clone size is not always given. Where it is, it says once, few, many or a class for expanded clones.

V gene: TRBV2
clone size: NA
CDR3 length: 18
J gene: TRBJ2-1
D gene: NA
CDR3 DNA: TGTGCCAGCAGCGGGCGGGGGCCCTCTACTCACTCCTACAATGAGCAGTTCTTC
CDR3 protein: CASSGRGPSTHSYNEQFF

V gene: TRBV5-4
clone size: NA
CDR3 length: 18
J gene: TRBJ2-5
D gene: TRBD2
CDR3 DNA: TGTGCCAGCAGCTCCGCTGGCGGGGGGGCGTACAGCCAAGAGACCCAGTACTTC
CDR3 protein: CASSSAGGGAYSQETQYF

V gene: TRBV6-1
clone size: NA
CDR3 length: 13
J gene: TRBJ2-2
D gene: NA
CDR3 DNA: TGTGCCGGTGGAGAGGTGAACACCGGGGAGCTGTTTTTT
CDR3 protein: CAGGEVNTGELFF

V gene: TRBV5-6
clone size: NA
CDR3 length: 17
J gene: TRBJ1-6
D gene: TRBD1
CDR3 DNA: TGTGCCAGCAGGGACGGGACAGCCGGCTCCTATAATTCACCCCTCCACTTT
CDR3 protein: CASRDGTAGSYNSPLHF

V gene: TRBV9
clone size: NA
CDR3 length: 16
J gene: TRBJ2-3
D gene: TRBD2
CDR3 DNA: TGTGCCAGCAGCGTAGCGCTAGCGGGGGGGACAGATACGCAGTATTTT
CDR3 protein: CASSVALAGGTDTQYF

V gene: TRBV7-7
clone size: NA
CDR3 length: 15
J gene: TRBJ2-5
D gene: NA
CDR3 DNA: TGTGCCAGCAGCTCGGCTCGGGGGATGGGAGAGACCCAGTACTTC
CDR3 protein: CASSSARGMGETQYF

V gene: TRBV5-6
clone size: NA
CDR3 length: 18
J gene: TRBJ2-7
D gene: TRBD1
CDR3 DNA: TGTGCCAGCAGCTTGGCCCTTAGGGCCAGGACAGGGGGACACGAGCAGTACTTC
CDR3 protein: CASSLALRARTGGHEQYF

V gene: TRBV15
clone size: NA
CDR3 length: 15
J gene: TRBJ1-1
D gene: TRBD1
CDR3 DNA: TGTGCCACCAGCAGAGATTTGGACAGGATGGCTGAAGCTTTCTTT
CDR3 protein: CATSRDLDRMAEAFF

V gene: TRBV5-1
clone size: few
CDR3 length: 16
J gene: TRBJ2-5
D gene: TRBD2
CDR3 DNA: TGCGCCAGCAGCTCAGGGACTAGCGGGGCTCAAGAGACCCAGTACTTC
CDR3 protein: CASSSGTSGAQETQYF

V gene: TRBV5-6
clone size: NA
CDR3 length: 14
J gene: TRBJ1-1
D gene: NA
CDR3 DNA: TGTGCCAGCAGCTTGGCAGGGTTCGGCACTGAAGCTTTCTTT
CDR3 protein: CASSLAGFGTEAFF

V gene: TRBV12-5
clone size: NA
CDR3 length: 16
J gene: TRBJ1-2
D gene: NA
CDR3 DNA: TGTGCTAGTGGTTTGGGTAGCGGAAATCTTAACTATGGCTACACCTTC
CDR3 protein: CASGLGSGNLNYGYTF

V gene: TRBV9
clone size: NA
CDR3 length: 15
J gene: TRBJ1-1
D gene: NA
CDR3 DNA: TGTGCCAGCAGCACCGGGGGGGGCACGGGCACTGAAGCTTTCTTT
CDR3 protein: CASSTGGGTGTEAFF

V gene: TRBV27
clone size: NA
CDR3 length: 16
J gene: TRBJ1-1
D gene: NA
CDR3 DNA: TGTGCCAGCAGTTCTCACCGCGTAGGGGGGAACACTGAAGCTTTCTTT
CDR3 protein: CASSSHRVGGNTEAFF

V gene: TRBV5-1
clone size: NA
CDR3 length: 14
J gene: TRBJ1-6
D gene: NA
CDR3 DNA: TGCGCCAGCAGCTTAGCAGAGGCCTATTCACCCCTCCACTTT
CDR3 protein: CASSLAEAYSPLHF

V gene: TRBV6-1
clone size: NA
CDR3 length: 17
J gene: TRBJ2-5
D gene: TRBD2
CDR3 DNA: TGTGCCAGCAGCGAAACAGGGACTAGCGGGGGGGCTGAGACCCAGTACTTC
CDR3 protein: CASSETGTSGGAETQYF

V gene: TRBV10-3
clone size: NA
CDR3 length: 12
J gene: TRBJ2-3
D gene: NA
CDR3 DNA: TGTGCCATCAGTCAAATCACAGATACGCAGTATTTT
CDR3 protein: CAISQITDTQYF

V gene: TRBV11-2
clone size: NA
CDR3 length: 16
J gene: TRBJ2-2
D gene: NA
CDR3 DNA: TGTGCCAGCAGCTTAAACAGGGCCGAGAACACCGGGGAGCTGTTTTTT
CDR3 protein: CASSLNRAENTGELFF

V gene: TRBV2
clone size: few
CDR3 length: 14
J gene: TRBJ1-1
D gene: NA
CDR3 DNA: TGTGCCAGCGGAGTACAGGGCATGAACACTGAAGCTTTCTTT
CDR3 protein: CASGVQGMNTEAFF

V gene: TRBV10-3
clone size: few
CDR3 length: 14
J gene: TRBJ1-2
D gene: TRBD1
CDR3 DNA: TGTGCCATCAGGACAGACAGGGGAGGCTATGGCTACACCTTC
CDR3 protein: CAIRTDRGGYGYTF

V gene: TRBV6-5
clone size: NA
CDR3 length: 14
J gene: TRBJ2-2
D gene: NA
CDR3 DNA: TGTGCCAGCAGCCGCGTGGGCTCCACCGGGGAGCTGTTTTTT
CDR3 protein: CASSRVGSTGELFF

V gene: TRBV18
clone size: NA
CDR3 length: 15
J gene: TRBJ2-2
D gene: TRBD2
CDR3 DNA: TGTGCCAGCTCAAGCAGCGGGGGAGCAACCGGGGAGCTGTTTTTT
CDR3 protein: CASSSSGGATGELFF

V gene: TRBV12-5
clone size: NA
CDR3 length: 11
J gene: TRBJ2-3
D gene: NA
CDR3 DNA: TGTGCTAGTGGTTTGTCCAATACGCAGTATTTT
CDR3 protein: CASGLSNTQYF

V gene: TRBV7-6
clone size: NA
CDR3 length: 15
J gene: TRBJ2-1
D gene: TRBD1
CDR3 DNA: TGTGCCAGCAGCCTCGGACAGGGAAATCGTTATGAGCAGTTCTTC
CDR3 protein: CASSLGQGNRYEQFF

V gene: TRBV15
clone size: NA
CDR3 length: 15
J gene: TRBJ1-1
D gene: NA
CDR3 DNA: TGTGCCACCAGCAGAGATCGCGGCATGAACACTGAAGCTTTCTTT
CDR3 protein: CATSRDRGMNTEAFF

V gene: TRBV29-1
clone size: NA
CDR3 length: 13
J gene: TRBJ2-7
D gene: TRBD1
CDR3 DNA: TGCAGCGTTGGTCCGGACAGGATCTACGAGCAGTACTTC
CDR3 protein: CSVGPDRIYEQYF

V gene: TRBV29-1
clone size: NA
CDR3 length: 15
J gene: TRBJ1-2
D gene: TRBD1
CDR3 DNA: TGCAGCGTTGTTCTCGGCAGGGGGCTTTCCCAGGGCTACACCTTC
CDR3 protein: CSVVLGRGLSQGYTF

V gene: TRBV18
clone size: NA
CDR3 length: 14
J gene: TRBJ2-1
D gene: NA
CDR3 DNA: TGTGCCAGCTCACCACCGGCGGGCTTCAATGAGCAGTTCTTC
CDR3 protein: CASSPPAGFNEQFF

V gene: TRBV4-1
clone size: NA
CDR3 length: 18
J gene: TRBJ2-1
D gene: TRBD2
CDR3 DNA: TGCGCCAGCAGCCAATGGGCGGCGGGGGGGGCATTATACAATGAGCAGTTCTTC
CDR3 protein: CASSQWAAGGALYNEQFF

V gene: TRBV6-1
clone size: once
CDR3 length: 14
J gene: TRBJ1-1
D gene: TRBD1
CDR3 DNA: TGTGCCAGCAGCCTCGGGACAGGGAGTACTGAAGCTTTCTTT
CDR3 protein: CASSLGTGSTEAFF

V gene: TRBV11-2
clone size: NA
CDR3 length: 14
J gene: TRBJ2-5
D gene: TRBD2
CDR3 DNA: TGTGCCAGCAGCTTAAGCGGGGGACAAGAGACCCAGTACTTC
CDR3 protein: CASSLSGGQETQYF

V gene: TRBV19
clone size: NA
CDR3 length: 16
J gene: TRBJ2-5
D gene: TRBD2
CDR3 DNA: TGTGCCAGTAGTATCTGGGTAGCGGGGCCCGGGGAGACCCAGTACTTC
CDR3 protein: CASSIWVAGPGETQYF

V gene: TRBV11-3
clone size: NA
CDR3 length: 14
J gene: TRBJ1-2
D gene: NA
CDR3 DNA: TGTGCCAGCAGCTCCGCCCCTTTGCCGCAGGGCTACACCTTC
CDR3 protein: CASSSAPLPQGYTF

V gene: TRBV18
clone size: few
CDR3 length: 14
J gene: TRBJ1-4
D gene: NA
CDR3 DNA: TGTGCCAGCTCACCCGGGACTACAGGGACAAAACTGTTTTTT
CDR3 protein: CASSPGTTGTKLFF

V gene: TRBV29-1
clone size: NA
CDR3 length: 14
J gene: TRBJ2-5
D gene: NA
CDR3 DNA: TGCAGCACTAAGACAGGCTCGGGCGGTGAGACCCAGTACTTC
CDR3 protein: CSTKTGSGGETQYF

V gene: TRBV5-1
clone size: NA
CDR3 length: 14
J gene: TRBJ2-7
D gene: NA
CDR3 DNA: TGCGCCAGCAGCGCGAACAGGGTATTCTACGAGCAGTACTTC
CDR3 protein: CASSANRVFYEQYF

V gene: TRBV6-5
clone size: NA
CDR3 length: 15
J gene: TRBJ1-1
D gene: TRBD1
CDR3 DNA: TGTGCCAGCAGTCAACAGGGGGGCCTGAGCACTGAAGCTTTCTTT
CDR3 protein: CASSQQGGLSTEAFF

V gene: TRBV7-9
clone size: NA
CDR3 length: 13
J gene: TRBJ1-1
D gene: TRBD1
CDR3 DNA: TGTGCCAGCAGCTTACAGGGGGCACCTGAAGCTTTCTTT
CDR3 protein: CASSLQGAPEAFF

V gene: TRBV6-6
clone size: few
CDR3 length: 13
J gene: TRBJ1-5
D gene: NA
CDR3 DNA: TGTGCCAGCAGTTACAACAGGGAGAAGCCCCAGCATTTT
CDR3 protein: CASSYNREKPQHF